Listed below are T cell receptor beta chains from one sample, sequenced in a study of molecular identifiers for immune sequencing clone quantification. MiXCR was run by TCRdb on the PCR reads, yielding one entry per CDR3 protein. The profile covers some 97,000 distinct CDR3 sequences, with roughly a quarter appearing a single time and 0.85% to 1% taken by the ten largest. The sequenced sample was naive CD8+ T cells from blood, with Jurkat cell RNA spiked in. The receptors originated from a human donor in good health. Some libraries in this study had Jurkat cell RNA spiked in. Each CDR3 is given with its conserved first and last residue. Each record gives: V gene, clone size, D gene, CDR3 protein. D genes are given only for firm matches. Clone size is not always given. Where it is, it says once, few, many or a class for expanded clones.

v_gene: TRBV2
abundance: many
d_gene: TRBD1
CDR3aa: CASKVGWDREDEQYF

v_gene: TRBV29-1
abundance: many
d_gene: .
CDR3aa: CSAARGYEQYF

v_gene: TRBV7-9
abundance: many
d_gene: .
CDR3aa: CASSLAPQAPLVQYF

v_gene: TRBV20-1
abundance: .
d_gene: .
CDR3aa: CSAPNTGELFF

v_gene: TRBV7-6
abundance: many
d_gene: .
CDR3aa: CASSPSPNANTGELFF

v_gene: TRBV6-1
abundance: many
d_gene: TRBD1
CDR3aa: CASSGGTGLTGTQYF

v_gene: TRBV27
abundance: .
d_gene: .
CDR3aa: CASSPGLNIYEQYF

v_gene: TRBV6-2/TRBV6-3
abundance: .
d_gene: .
CDR3aa: CASSWDMDGVYSNPPQHF

v_gene: TRBV9
abundance: .
d_gene: TRBD1
CDR3aa: CASSPRGGTGNEQFF

v_gene: TRBV5-1
abundance: few
d_gene: .
CDR3aa: CASSLAELGRDTEAFF

v_gene: TRBV6-5
abundance: many
d_gene: TRBD1
CDR3aa: CASNLRTGGKDTQYF

v_gene: TRBV2
abundance: many
d_gene: .
CDR3aa: CASSEGPGLSYEQYF

v_gene: TRBV5-1
abundance: medium-sized
d_gene: .
CDR3aa: CASSLTEDTQYF

v_gene: TRBV6-5
abundance: many
d_gene: .
CDR3aa: CASSPRTANTEAFF